Included here is one T cell receptor (beta chain) sequence, with context. What it recognizes is unknown. This record comes from a study of blood T cells in healthy people across ages. Study-level points and caveats: It was not possible, with unsorted PBMCs, to conclusively compare naive and antigen-experienced cells.

A second PCR, run for about 7 to 11 cycles, used a sample-barcoded 5' primer plus a J-beta primer mix. TCRdb independently ran MiXCR on the 5' RACE reads; one entry per CDR3 protein. The data contain some 900,000 distinct CDR3 sequences, around 48% of them singletons. The sequence derives from a man between 25 and 39 years old in good health. Specimen: blood.

The DNA for the CDR3 is TGTGCCAGCAGTTATCGGGACCTCAACGAGCAGTACTTC. Its translation: CASSYRDLNEQYF. V is TRBV6-5 and J is TRBJ2-5, with D possibly called TRBD1 or TRBD2 (5 bases each). The J call is in doubt because the DNA end fits TRBJ2-7 better. Germline V gene data show CDR1 as MNHEY and CDR2 as SVGAGI. The length of the CDR3 is 13 residues.